This T cell receptor beta chain emerged from a study of vaccination effects on CD4 cells after COVID-19. Overall study: Two doses of BNT162b2 or mRNA-1273 vaccine were administered to participants.

Produced via immunoSEQ multiplex PCR; TCRdb's table is partial and in-frame only. This sample has 20,000 to 30,000 clones, with approximately 71% found just once. Sequencing was preceded by expansion of antigen-specific CD4+ T cells with viral peptide pools in the ViraFEST assay. The authors isolated CD4+ T cells after about eleven days of culture. Nobody among the vaccine recipients had prior SARS-CoV-2 infection (nucleocapsid antibodies were negative). Cultures of over 1.5 million PBMC per well contained approximately 10 IU/ml IL-2 plus 10 ug/ml peptides. A half-medium replacement with IL-2 medium was carried out on days 3 and 7. This CDR3 spans 16 amino acids. V lost 0 bases to trimming and J lost 8 bases; unmatched junction nucleotides: 11. Germline lookup yields CDR1 MNHEY and CDR2 SMNVEV (reference sequence). With respect to this clone: Its antigen is unidentified.

This clonotype originated in a human donor who received a COVID-19 vaccine. This chain links TRBV27 with TRBJ2-7, with 9 bases matching TRBD1. Sequenced here: CD4+ T cells from PBMCs cultured with HCoV-OC43 spike peptides, sampled before COVID-19 vaccination. Indicated subset: HCoV-OC43 spike overlapping peptide pool stimulation. CDR3 nucleotides: TGTGCCAGCAGTTTATCCGACGGGACAGGGAGTTTTAAGCAGTACTTC. Its translation is CASSLSDGTGSFKQYF.